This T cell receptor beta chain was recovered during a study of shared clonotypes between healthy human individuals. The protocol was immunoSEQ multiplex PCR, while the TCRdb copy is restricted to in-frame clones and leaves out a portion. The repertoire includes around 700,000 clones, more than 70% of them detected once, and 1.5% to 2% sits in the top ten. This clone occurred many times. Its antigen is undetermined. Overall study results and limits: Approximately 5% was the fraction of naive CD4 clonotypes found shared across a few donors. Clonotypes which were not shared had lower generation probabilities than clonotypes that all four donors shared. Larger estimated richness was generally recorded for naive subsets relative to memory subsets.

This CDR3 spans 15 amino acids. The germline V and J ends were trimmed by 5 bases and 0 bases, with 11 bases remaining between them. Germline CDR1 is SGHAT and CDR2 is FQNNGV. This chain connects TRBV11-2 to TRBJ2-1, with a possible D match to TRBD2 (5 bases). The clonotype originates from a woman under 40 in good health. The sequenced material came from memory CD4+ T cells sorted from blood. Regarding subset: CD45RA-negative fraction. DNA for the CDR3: TGTGCCAGCAGCGTACGCGAGGGCTCCTACAATGAGCAGTTCTTC. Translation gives CASSVREGSYNEQFF.